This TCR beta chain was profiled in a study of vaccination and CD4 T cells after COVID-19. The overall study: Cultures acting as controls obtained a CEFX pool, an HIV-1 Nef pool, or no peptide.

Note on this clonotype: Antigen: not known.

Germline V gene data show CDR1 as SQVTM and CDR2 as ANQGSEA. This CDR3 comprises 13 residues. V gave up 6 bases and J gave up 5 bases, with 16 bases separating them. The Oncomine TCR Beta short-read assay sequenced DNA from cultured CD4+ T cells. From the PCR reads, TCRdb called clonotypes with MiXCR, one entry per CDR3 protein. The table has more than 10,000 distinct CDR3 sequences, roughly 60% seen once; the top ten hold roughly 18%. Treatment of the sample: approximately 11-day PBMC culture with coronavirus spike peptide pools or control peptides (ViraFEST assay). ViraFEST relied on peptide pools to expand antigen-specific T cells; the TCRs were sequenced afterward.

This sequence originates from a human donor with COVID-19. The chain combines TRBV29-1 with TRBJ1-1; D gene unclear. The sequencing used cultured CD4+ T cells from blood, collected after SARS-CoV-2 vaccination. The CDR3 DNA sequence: TGCAGCGTCGGGAAGGGCGGATCGACTGAAGCTTTCTTT. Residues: CSVGKGGSTEAFF.